This T cell receptor (beta chain) is drawn from a study of CD8+CD57+ T cells in acquired aplastic anemia. Study-wide findings and caveats: Patients and controls shared over 25 CD8+ CDR3 sequences.

This CDR3 has 13 amino acids. V was trimmed by 2 bases and J by 1 base, leaving 5 bases between them. Germline V lookup: CDR1 MDHEN, CDR2 SYDVKM. This clonotype was detected a few times. The antigen is not known. The template for TCR beta VDJ and CDR3 sequence profiling was genomic DNA. TCRdb re-called the reads with MiXCR, one entry per CDR3 protein. The data show some 180,000 distinct CDR3 sequences, under 55% seen once. The source of this sequence is a human donor in good health. The sample taken for sequencing was sorted CD4+, CD8+, or CD8+CD57+ T cells (not recorded which) from PBMCs. The chain is built from TRBV28 and TRBJ1-1; D remains ambiguous. The CDR3 DNA sequence: TGTGCCAGCAGTTTACTTCAGAACACTGAAGCTTTCTTT. Translated, it gives CASSLLQNTEAFF.